The TCR beta chain described here comes from a study of T cell changes during pregnancy in multiple sclerosis. The V gene's germline CDR1 is SEHNR and CDR2 FQNEAQ (reference sequence). This CDR3 comprises 15 residues. Trimming removed 4 bases from V and 3 bases from J; junction bases left unmatched: 3. Assay used: immunoSEQ multiplex PCR; TCRdb lists only in-frame clones, some missing. The table lists 100,000 to 140,000 clones, around 92% of them singletons, with around 0.8% in the top ten. The sequence came from a female donor in good health, enrolled as a control in a pregnancy study. Sample: peripheral blood, taken in the third trimester of pregnancy. V and J are TRBV7-9 and TRBJ2-2, with TRBD1 matching over 9 bases. The CDR3: CASSSGTGYTGELFF. CDR3 DNA: TGTGCCAGCAGCTCGGGGACAGGGTACACCGGGGAGCTGTTTTTT. The variable domain in full, with the rest retrieved from reference TRBV7-9 and TRBJ2-2, is DTGVSQNPRHKITKRGQNVTFRCDPISEHNRLYWYRQTLGQGPEFLTYFQNEAQLEKSRLLSDRFSAERPKGSFSTLEIQRTEQGDSAMYLCASSSGTGYTGELFFGEGSRLTVL.